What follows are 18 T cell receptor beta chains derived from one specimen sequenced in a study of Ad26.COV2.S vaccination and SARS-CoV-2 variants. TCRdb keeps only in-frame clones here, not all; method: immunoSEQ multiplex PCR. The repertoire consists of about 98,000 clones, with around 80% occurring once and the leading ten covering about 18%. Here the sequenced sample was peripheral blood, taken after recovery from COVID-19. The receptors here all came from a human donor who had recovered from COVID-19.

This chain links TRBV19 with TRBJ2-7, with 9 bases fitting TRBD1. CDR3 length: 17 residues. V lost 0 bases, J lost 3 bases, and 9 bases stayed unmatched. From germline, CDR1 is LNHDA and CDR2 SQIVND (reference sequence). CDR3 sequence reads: CASSIEGAGTGHYEQYF. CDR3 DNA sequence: TGTGCCAGTAGTATAGAGGGGGCCGGGACAGGGCACTACGAGCAGTACTTC.

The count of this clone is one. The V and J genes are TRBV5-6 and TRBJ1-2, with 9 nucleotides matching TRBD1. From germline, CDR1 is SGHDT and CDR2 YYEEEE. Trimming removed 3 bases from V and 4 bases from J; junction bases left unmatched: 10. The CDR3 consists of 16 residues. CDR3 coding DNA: TGTGCCAGCAGCTCCCGGGACAGGGAACAGATCTATGGCTACACCTTC. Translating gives CASSSRDREQIYGYTF. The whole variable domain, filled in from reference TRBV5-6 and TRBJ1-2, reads DAGVTQSPTHLIKTRGQQVTLRCSPKSGHDTVSWYQQALGQGPQFIFQYYEEEERQRGNFPDRFSGHQFPNYSSELNVNALLLGDSALYLCASSSRDREQIYGYTFGSGTRLTVV.

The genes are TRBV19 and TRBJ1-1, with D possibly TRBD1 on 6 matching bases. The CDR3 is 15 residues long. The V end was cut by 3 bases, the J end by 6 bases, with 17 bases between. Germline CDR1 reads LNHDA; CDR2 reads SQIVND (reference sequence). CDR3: CASSIVFGGRAEAFF. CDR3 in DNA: TGTGCCAGTAGTATCGTTTTTGGGGGGCGAGCTGAAGCTTTCTTT.

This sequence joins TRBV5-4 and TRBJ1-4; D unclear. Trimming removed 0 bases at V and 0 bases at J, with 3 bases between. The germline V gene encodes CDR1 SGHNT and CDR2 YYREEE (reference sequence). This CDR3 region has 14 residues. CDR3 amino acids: CASSLDATNEKLFF. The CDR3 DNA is TGTGCCAGCAGCTTGGATGCAACTAATGAAAAACTGTTTTTT.

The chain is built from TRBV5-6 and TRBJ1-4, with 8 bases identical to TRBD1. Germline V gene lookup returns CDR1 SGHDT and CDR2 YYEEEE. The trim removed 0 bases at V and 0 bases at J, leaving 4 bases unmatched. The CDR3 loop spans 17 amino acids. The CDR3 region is CASSLGPGQATNEKLFF. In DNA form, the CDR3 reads TGTGCCAGCAGCTTGGGCCCGGGACAGGCAACTAATGAAAAACTGTTTTTT.

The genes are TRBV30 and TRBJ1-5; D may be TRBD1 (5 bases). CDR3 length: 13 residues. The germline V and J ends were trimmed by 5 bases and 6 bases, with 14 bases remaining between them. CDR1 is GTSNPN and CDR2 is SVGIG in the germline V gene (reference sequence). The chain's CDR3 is CAWGITGGQPQHF. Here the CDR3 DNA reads TGTGCCTGGGGAATAACGGGGGGTCAGCCCCAGCATTTT.

DNA for the CDR3: TGTGCCAGCAGCCAAGCGGGGCAGCAAGAGACCCAGTACTTC. Translated, it gives CASSQAGQQETQYF. This chain uses TRBV4-2 with TRBJ2-5, with D perhaps given as TRBD1 or TRBD2 (5 bases each). The CDR3 spans 14 residues. Trimming took 1 base from V and 2 from J, leaving 8 bases between them. Germline CDR1 is LGHNA and CDR2 is YNFKEQ.

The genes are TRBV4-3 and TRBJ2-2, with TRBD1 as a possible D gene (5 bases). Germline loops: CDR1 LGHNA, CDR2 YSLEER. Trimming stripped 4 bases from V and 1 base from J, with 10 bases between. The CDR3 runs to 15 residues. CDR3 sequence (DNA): TGCGCCAGCAGCCCACAGACAGAGAACACCGGGGAGCTGTTTTTT. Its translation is CASSPQTENTGELFF.

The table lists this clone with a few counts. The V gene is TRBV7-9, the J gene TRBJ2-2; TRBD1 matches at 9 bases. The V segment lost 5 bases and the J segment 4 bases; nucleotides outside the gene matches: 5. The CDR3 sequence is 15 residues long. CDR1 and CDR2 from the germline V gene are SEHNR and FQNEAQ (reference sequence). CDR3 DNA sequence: TGTGCCAGCAGCCTCGGGACAGGGACCACCGGGGAGCTGTTTTTT. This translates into CASSLGTGTTGELFF.

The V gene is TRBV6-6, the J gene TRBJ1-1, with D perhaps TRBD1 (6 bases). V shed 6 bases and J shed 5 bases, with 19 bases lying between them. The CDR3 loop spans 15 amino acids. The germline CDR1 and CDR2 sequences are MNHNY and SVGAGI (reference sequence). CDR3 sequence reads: CASSDARTVRTEAFF. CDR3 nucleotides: TGTGCCAGCAGCGATGCCCGGACAGTTCGGACTGAAGCTTTCTTT.

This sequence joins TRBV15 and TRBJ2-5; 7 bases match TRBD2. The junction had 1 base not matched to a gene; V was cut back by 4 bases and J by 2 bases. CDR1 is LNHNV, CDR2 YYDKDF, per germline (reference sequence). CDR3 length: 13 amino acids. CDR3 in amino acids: CATSNGRQETQYF. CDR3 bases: TGTGCCACCAGCAACGGGAGGCAAGAGACCCAGTACTTC.

The CDR3 DNA is TGTGCCAGCAGTTACTCGGGGCCCTCTGGAAACACCATATATTTT. This sequence encodes CASSYSGPSGNTIYF. The rearrangement joins TRBV6-6 to TRBJ1-3; possibly TRBD1 for D (5 bases). The germline CDR1 and CDR2 sequences are MNHNY and SVGAGI (reference sequence). V was pared by 0 bases and J by 0 bases, with 6 bases between. The CDR3 length is 15 residues.

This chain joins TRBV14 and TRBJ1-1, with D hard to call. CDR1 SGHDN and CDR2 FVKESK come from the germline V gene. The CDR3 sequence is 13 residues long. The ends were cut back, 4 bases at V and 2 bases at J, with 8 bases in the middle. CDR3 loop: CASSRTPNTEAFF. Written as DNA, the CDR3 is TGTGCCAGCAGCCGCACACCAAACACTGAAGCTTTCTTT.

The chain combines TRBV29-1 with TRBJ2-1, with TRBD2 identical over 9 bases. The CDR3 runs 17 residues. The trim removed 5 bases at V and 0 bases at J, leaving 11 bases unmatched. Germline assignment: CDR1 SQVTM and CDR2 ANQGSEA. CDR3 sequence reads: CSVSVGEAGGSYNEQFF. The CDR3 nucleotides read TGCAGCGTTTCCGTCGGGGAAGCGGGGGGCTCCTACAATGAGCAGTTCTTC.

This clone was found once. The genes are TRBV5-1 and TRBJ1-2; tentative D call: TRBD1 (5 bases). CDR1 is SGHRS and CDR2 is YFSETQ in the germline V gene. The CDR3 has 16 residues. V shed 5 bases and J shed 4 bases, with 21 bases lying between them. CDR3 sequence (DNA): TGCGCCAGCAGTCCCCAGGGAGGTGTTGTGGCCTATGGCTACACCTTC. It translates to CASSPQGGVVAYGYTF.

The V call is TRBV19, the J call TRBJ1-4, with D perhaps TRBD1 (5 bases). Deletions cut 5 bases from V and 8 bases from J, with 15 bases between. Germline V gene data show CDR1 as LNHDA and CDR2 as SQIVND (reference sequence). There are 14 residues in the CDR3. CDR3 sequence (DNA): TGTGCCAGTAGTCCTATAACAGGTTCCGAAAAACTGTTTTTT. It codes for CASSPITGSEKLFF.

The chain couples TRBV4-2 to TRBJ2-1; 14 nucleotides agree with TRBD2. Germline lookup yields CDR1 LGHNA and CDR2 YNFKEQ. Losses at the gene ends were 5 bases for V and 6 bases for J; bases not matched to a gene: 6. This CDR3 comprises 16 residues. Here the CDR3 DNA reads TGTGCCAGCAGCTCTTTGACTAGCGGGGGGGCCAATGAGCAGTTCTTC. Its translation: CASSSLTSGGANEQFF.

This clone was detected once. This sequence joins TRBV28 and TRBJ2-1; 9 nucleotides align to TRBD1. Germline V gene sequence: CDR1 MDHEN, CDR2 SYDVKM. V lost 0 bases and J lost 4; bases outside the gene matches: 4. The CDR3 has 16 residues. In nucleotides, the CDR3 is TGTGCCAGCAGTTTATGGGGACAGGGAAGTTACAATGAGCAGTTCTTC. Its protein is CASSLWGQGSYNEQFF.